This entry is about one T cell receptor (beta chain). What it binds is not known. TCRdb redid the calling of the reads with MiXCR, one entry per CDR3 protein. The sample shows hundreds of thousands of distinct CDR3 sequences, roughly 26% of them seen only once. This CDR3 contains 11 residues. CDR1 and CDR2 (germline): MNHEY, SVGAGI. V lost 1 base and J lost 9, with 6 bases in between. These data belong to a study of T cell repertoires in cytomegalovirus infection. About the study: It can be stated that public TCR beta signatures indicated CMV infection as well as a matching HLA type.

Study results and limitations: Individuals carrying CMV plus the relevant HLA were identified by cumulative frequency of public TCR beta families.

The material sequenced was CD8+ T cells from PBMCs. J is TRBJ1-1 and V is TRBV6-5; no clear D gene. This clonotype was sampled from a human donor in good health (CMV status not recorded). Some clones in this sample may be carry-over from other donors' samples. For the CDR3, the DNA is TGTGCCAGCAGTTACTATGGGAAAGCTTTCTTT. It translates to CASSYYGKAFF.